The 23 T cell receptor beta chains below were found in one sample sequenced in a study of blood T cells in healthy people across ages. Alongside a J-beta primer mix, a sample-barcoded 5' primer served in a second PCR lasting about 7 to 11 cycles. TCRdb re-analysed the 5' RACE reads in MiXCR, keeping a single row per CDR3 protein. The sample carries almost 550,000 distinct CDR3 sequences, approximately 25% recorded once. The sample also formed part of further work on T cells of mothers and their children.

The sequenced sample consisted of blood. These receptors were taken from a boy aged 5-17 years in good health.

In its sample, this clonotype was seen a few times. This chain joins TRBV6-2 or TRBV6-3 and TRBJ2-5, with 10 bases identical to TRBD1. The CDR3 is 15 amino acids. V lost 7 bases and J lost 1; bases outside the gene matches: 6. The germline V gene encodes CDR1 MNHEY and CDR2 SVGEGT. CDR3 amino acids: CASTKGQGPQETQYF. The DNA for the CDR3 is TGTGCCAGCACCAAGGGACAGGGGCCCCAAGAGACCCAGTACTTC.

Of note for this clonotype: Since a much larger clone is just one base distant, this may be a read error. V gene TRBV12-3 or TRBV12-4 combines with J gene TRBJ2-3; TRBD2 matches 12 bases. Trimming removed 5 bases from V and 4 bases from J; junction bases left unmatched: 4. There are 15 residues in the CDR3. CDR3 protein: CASSASGGAADTQYF. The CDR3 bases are TGTGCCAGCAGTGCTAGCGGGGGGGCGGCAGATACGCAGTATTTT.

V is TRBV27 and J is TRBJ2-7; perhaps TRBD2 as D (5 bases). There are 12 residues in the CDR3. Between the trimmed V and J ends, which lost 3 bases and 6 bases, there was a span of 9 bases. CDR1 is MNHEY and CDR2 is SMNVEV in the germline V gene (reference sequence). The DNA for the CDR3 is TGTGCCAGCAGTTTGATCGGGGTCGAGCAGTACTTC. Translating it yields CASSLIGVEQYF.

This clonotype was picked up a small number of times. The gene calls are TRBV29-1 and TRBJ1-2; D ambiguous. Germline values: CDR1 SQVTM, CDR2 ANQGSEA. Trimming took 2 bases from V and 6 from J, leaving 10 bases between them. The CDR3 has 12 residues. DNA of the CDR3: TGCAGCGTTGAAAGGCCAGAGGATGGCTACACCTTC. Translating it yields CSVERPEDGYTF.

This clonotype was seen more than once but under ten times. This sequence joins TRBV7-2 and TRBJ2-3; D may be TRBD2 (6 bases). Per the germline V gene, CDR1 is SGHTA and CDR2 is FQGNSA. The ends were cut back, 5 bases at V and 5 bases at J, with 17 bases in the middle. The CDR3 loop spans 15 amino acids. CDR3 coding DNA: TGTGCCAGCAGCATACCCAAGGGCGGGATAGATACGCAGTATTTT. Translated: CASSIPKGGIDTQYF. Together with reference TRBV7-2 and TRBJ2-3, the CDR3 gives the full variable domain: GAGVSQSPSNKVTEKGKDVELRCDPISGHTALYWYRQSLGQGLEFLIYFQGNSAPDKSGLPSDRFSAERTGGSVSTLTIQRTQQEDSAVYLCASSIPKGGIDTQYFGPGTRLTVL.

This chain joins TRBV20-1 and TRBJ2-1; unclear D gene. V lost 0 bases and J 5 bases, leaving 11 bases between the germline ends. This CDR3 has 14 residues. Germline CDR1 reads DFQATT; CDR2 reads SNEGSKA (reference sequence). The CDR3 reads CSARDEAGDNEQFF. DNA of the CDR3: TGCAGTGCTAGAGACGAGGCAGGAGACAATGAGCAGTTCTTC.

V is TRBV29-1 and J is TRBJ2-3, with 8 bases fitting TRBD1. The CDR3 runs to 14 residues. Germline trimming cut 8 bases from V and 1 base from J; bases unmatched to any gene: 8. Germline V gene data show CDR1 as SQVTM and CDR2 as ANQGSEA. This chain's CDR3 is CSQHRGSGTDTQYF. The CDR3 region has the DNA TGCAGCCAACACAGGGGGTCTGGCACAGATACGCAGTATTTT.

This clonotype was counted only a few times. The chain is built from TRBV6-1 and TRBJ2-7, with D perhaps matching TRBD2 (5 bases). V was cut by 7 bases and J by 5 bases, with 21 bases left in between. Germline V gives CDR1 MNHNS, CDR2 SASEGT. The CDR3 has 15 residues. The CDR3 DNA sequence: TGTGCCAGCACCTTATCCCCGGGAATTGAGAACGAGCAGTACTTC. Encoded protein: CASTLSPGIENEQYF.

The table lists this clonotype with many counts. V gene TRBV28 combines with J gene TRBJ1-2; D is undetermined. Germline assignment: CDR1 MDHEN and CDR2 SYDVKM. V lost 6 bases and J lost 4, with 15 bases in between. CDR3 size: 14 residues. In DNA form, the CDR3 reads TGTGCCAGCAGCGGCGGAGCTATGTCCTATGGCTACACCTTC. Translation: CASSGGAMSYGYTF.

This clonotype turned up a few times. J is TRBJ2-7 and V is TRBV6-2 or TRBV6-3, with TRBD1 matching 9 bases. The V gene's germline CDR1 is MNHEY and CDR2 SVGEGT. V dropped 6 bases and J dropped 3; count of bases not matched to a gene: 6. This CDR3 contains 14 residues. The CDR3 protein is CASRGTGRNYEQYF. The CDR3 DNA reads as TGTGCCAGCAGAGGGACAGGGAGGAACTACGAGCAGTACTTC.

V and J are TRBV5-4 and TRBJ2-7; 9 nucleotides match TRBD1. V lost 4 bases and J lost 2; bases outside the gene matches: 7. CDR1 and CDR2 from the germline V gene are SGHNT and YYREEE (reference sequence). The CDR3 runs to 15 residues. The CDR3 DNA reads TGTGCCAGCAGCCCGGACAGGGGAGGGACCTACGAGCAGTACTTC. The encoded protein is CASSPDRGGTYEQYF.

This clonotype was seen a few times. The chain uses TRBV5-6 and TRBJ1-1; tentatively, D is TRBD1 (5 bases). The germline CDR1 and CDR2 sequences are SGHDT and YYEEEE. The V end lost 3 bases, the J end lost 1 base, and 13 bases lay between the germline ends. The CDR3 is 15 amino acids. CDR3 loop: CASSYWGKPNTEAFF. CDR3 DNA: TGTGCCAGCAGCTACTGGGGGAAACCGAACACTGAAGCTTTCTTT.

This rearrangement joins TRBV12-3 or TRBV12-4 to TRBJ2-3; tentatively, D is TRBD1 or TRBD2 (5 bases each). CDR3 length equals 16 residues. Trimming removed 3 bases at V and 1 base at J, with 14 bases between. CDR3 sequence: CASSFGAETGTDTQYF. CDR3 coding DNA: TGTGCCAGCAGTTTCGGGGCAGAGACTGGCACAGATACGCAGTATTTT.

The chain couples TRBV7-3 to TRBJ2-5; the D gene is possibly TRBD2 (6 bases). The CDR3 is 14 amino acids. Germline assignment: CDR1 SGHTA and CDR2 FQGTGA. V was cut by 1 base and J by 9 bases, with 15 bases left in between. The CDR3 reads CASSLNPASGSQYF. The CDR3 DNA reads TGTGCCAGCAGCTTAAACCCGGCCAGCGGGTCCCAGTACTTC.

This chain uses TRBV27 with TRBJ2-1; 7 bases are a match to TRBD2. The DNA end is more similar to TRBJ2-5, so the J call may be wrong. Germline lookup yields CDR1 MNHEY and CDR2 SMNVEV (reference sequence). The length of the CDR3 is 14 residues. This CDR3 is CASSLSGGIGTQYF. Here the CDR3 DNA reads TGTGCCAGCAGTTTATCGGGAGGGATCGGGACCCAGTACTTC.

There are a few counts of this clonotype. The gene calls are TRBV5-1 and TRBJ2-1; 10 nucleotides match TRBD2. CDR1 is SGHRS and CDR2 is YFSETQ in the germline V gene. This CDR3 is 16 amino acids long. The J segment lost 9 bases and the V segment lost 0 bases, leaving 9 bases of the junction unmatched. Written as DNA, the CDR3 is TGCGCCAGCAGCTTGGAGCCAGCGGGAGGGTGGGGTGAGCAGTTCTTC. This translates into CASSLEPAGGWGEQFF.

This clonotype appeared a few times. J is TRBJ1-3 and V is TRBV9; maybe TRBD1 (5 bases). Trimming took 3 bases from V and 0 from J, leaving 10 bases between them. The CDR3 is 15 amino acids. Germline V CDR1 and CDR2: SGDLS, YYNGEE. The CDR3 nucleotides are TGTGCCAGCAGCGCACAGGTGAGCTCTGGAAACACCATATATTTT. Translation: CASSAQVSSGNTIYF.

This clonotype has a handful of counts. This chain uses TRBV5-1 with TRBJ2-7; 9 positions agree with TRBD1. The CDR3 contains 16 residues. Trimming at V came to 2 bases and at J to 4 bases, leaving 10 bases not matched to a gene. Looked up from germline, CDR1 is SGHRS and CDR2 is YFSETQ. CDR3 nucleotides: TGCGCCAGCAGCTTACCTCCGGGACAGGGTTCTTACGAGCAGTACTTC. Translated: CASSLPPGQGSYEQYF.

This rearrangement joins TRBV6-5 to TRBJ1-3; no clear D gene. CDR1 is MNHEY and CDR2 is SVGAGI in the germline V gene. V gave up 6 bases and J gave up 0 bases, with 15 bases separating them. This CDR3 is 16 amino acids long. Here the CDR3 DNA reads TGTGCCAGCAGCTCTACCGGGAGCTTCTCTGGAAACACCATATATTTT. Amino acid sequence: CASSSTGSFSGNTIYF.

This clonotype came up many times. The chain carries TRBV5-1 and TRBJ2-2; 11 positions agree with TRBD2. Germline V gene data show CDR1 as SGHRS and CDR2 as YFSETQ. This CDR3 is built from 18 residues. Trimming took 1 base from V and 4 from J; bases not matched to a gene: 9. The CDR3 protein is CASSLTTGTSGSTGELFF. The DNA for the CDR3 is TGCGCCAGCAGCTTGACGACCGGGACTAGCGGTTCCACCGGGGAGCTGTTTTTT.

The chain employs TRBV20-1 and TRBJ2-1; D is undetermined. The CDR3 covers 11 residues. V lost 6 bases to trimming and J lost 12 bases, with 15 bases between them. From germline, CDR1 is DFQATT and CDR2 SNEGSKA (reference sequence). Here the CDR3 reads CSARTLRGQFF. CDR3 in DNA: TGCAGTGCCCGGACCCTACGCGGGCAGTTCTTC.

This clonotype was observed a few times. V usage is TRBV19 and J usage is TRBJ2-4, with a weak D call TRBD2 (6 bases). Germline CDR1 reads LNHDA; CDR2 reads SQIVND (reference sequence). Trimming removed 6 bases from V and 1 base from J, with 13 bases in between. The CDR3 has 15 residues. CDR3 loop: CASRPEEGAKNIQYF. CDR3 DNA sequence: TGTGCCAGTAGACCTGAGGAGGGCGCCAAAAACATTCAGTACTTC.

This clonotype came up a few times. CDR3 sequence: CASSRGIKTGTEPFQETQYF. In nucleotides, the CDR3 is TGTGCCAGCAGCCGTGGGATAAAGACCGGGACAGAGCCTTTCCAAGAGACCCAGTACTTC. The chain couples TRBV28 to TRBJ2-5; 7 positions match TRBD1. J lost 1 base, V lost 6 bases, and 23 bases had no gene match. This CDR3 has 20 amino acids. The germline V gene has CDR1 MDHEN and CDR2 SYDVKM.